This TCR beta chain was found in a study of response to subunit inactivated influenza vaccine. V lost 4 bases, J lost 2 bases, and 8 bases lay in between. CDR1 is MNHEY and CDR2 is SVGAGI in the germline V gene. The CDR3 spans 13 residues. This clonotype was observed many times. TCRdb reanalysed the RT-PCR reads using MiXCR and keeps one entry per CDR3 protein. This sample yields 170,000 or so distinct CDR3 sequences, of which about 10% are seen a single time; around 35% belongs to the top ten. Sequences were derived from CD8+ T cells sorted from PBMCs, sampled about 23 months after vaccination. This chain connects TRBV6-5 to TRBJ2-5; maybe TRBD1 (5 bases). The clonotype originates from a man aged 45 to 70 who received an inactivated influenza vaccine. CDR3 bases: TGTGCCAGCAGTTCAGGGCAGCAAGAGACCCAGTACTTC. Translation gives CASSSGQQETQYF.